One and the same sample provided the 25 T cell receptor beta chains below, sequenced in a study of regulatory T cells in long-lasting Graves disease. Time point specified: newly diagnosed GD, antithyroid drugs for less than 3 months. TCR sequences were obtained from RNA taken from PBMCs. CDR3 regions were amplified by Arm-PCR using iRepertoire HTBI primers to build TCR beta libraries. TCRdb called the multiplex PCR reads again in MiXCR, with one record for every CDR3 protein. This sample has a few hundred thousand distinct CDR3 sequences, with approximately 18% found just once. These sequences were also reported in another study, on T cells in Graves' hyperthyroidism and ophthalmopathy.

The sequenced sample was peripheral blood mononuclear cells (PBMCs), obtained at new diagnosis, from a patient treated with antithyroid drugs. The receptors come from a young woman with Graves disease.

This clonotype was counted ten times or more. The gene calls are TRBV11-2 and TRBJ1-1; possible D gene TRBD1, 6 bases. The V and J ends lost 2 bases and 5 bases respectively, with 15 bases between them. This CDR3 is 15 amino acids long. The germline CDR1 and CDR2 sequences are SGHAT and FQNNGV. CDR3 sequence: CASSLNAGRGTEAFF. The CDR3 DNA reads TGTGCCAGCAGCTTAAACGCAGGGAGGGGGACTGAAGCTTTCTTT. Filled out from reference TRBV11-2 and TRBJ1-1, the complete variable domain reads EAGVAQSPRYKIIEKRQSVAFWCNPISGHATLYWYQQILGQGPKLLIQFQNNGVVDDSQLPKDRFSAERLKGVDSTLKIQPAKLEDSAVYLCASSLNAGRGTEAFFGQGTRLTVV.

On this clonotype itself: A far larger clone is only one base removed, so a read error is likely. The genes are TRBV6-2 or TRBV6-3 and TRBJ2-3; possible D gene TRBD2, 6 bases. The J call may be mistaken, given a closer DNA end match to TRBJ2-5. The CDR3 extends over 17 amino acids. Per the germline V gene, CDR1 is MNHEY and CDR2 is SVGEGT. The CDR3 protein is CASSPAPLVGGSETQYF. The DNA for the CDR3 is TGTGCCAGCAGCCCCGCCCCCTTGGTGGGGGGATCCGAGACCCAGTACTTC.

There are a few counts of this clonotype. The V call is TRBV6-5, the J call TRBJ1-2; D is perhaps TRBD1 (5 bases). The CDR3 has 15 residues. CDR1 and CDR2 from the germline V gene are MNHEY and SVGAGI. The V end lost 0 bases, the J end lost 3 bases, and 11 bases lay between the germline ends. CDR3 coding DNA: TGTGCCAGCAGTTACTCCGGAAGACAGCACTATGGCTACACCTTC. Residues: CASSYSGRQHYGYTF.

This clonotype was counted between two and nine times. The chain joins TRBV30 to TRBJ2-2; D is perhaps TRBD1 (5 bases). The CDR3 runs to 13 residues. V was trimmed by 3 bases and J by 5 bases, leaving 10 bases between them. Germline loops: CDR1 GTSNPN, CDR2 SVGIG (reference sequence). Here the CDR3 reads CAWRRQGTGELFF. Written as DNA, the CDR3 is TGTGCCTGGAGAAGGCAGGGAACCGGGGAGCTGTTTTTT.

In this sample, this clonotype turned up many times. The chain employs TRBV30 and TRBJ1-1; a weak D match, TRBD1 (5 bases). The CDR3 spans 15 residues. Looked up from germline, CDR1 is GTSNPN and CDR2 is SVGIG (reference sequence). The V end lost 0 bases, the J end lost 0 bases, and 11 bases lay between the germline ends. The CDR3 loop reads CAWSVMGRMNTEAFF. The DNA for the CDR3 is TGTGCCTGGAGTGTAATGGGGCGTATGAACACTGAAGCTTTCTTT.

This clonotype was seen at least ten times. The V and J genes are TRBV5-1 and TRBJ2-6, with D hard to call. Germline CDR1 SGHRS, CDR2 YFSETQ. Trimming took off 7 bases at V and 2 bases at J, with 10 bases between the two ends. The CDR3 runs 14 residues. Here the CDR3 reads CASFSDPGANVLTF. CDR3 bases: TGCGCCAGCTTCAGTGATCCTGGGGCCAACGTCCTGACTTTC.

Remarks on this clonotype: This may be a read error: a much more frequent sequence differs by one nucleotide. The chain combines TRBV30 with TRBJ2-5; D is undetermined. CDR3 length: 14 amino acids. Per the germline V gene, CDR1 is GTSNPN and CDR2 is SVGIG (reference sequence). In DNA form, the CDR3 reads TGTGCCTGGAGTGAGACGTCCCCAGCCGAGACCCATTACTTC. It translates to CAWSETSPAETHYF.

The V and J genes are TRBV5-4 and TRBJ2-1, with TRBD1 identical over 10 bases. Germline lookup yields CDR1 SGHNT and CDR2 YYREEE (reference sequence). With V trimmed by 4 bases and J by 9 bases, 7 bases remained unmatched. The CDR3 length is 14 residues. CDR3 sequence reads: CASSKGQGRGEQFF. The CDR3 nucleotides read TGTGCCAGCAGCAAGGGACAGGGGAGAGGTGAGCAGTTCTTC. Using reference TRBV5-4 and TRBJ2-1 for the parts outside the CDR3, the full variable domain is ETGVTQSPTHLIKTRGQQVTLRCSSQSGHNTVSWYQQALGQGPQFIFQYYREEENGRGNFPPRFSGLQFPNYSSELNVNALELDDSALYLCASSKGQGRGEQFFGPGTRLTVL.

This clonotype has ten or more counts. The chain couples TRBV6-2 or TRBV6-3 to TRBJ1-3; D is possibly TRBD1 (5 bases). Per the germline V gene, CDR1 is MNHEY and CDR2 is SVGEGT. The CDR3 is made up of 15 amino acids. Between the trimmed V and J ends, which lost 5 bases and 4 bases, there was a span of 15 bases. The chain's CDR3 is CASSAGTGPGNTIYF. The CDR3, as DNA: TGTGCCAGCAGTGCTGGAACAGGCCCCGGAAACACCATATATTTT.

This clonotype was observed at least ten times. The V gene is TRBV28, the J gene TRBJ1-5; D ambiguous. CDR1 is MDHEN and CDR2 is SYDVKM in the germline V gene. Between the trimmed V and J ends, which lost 5 bases and 7 bases, there was a span of 9 bases. CDR3 length equals 12 residues. The CDR3 DNA reads as TGTGCCAGCAGTGTAGGGCCCCAGCCCCAGCATTTT. This translates into CASSVGPQPQHF.

This clonotype was seen many times. This chain joins TRBV29-1 and TRBJ1-4, with 9 positions matching TRBD1. The CDR3 loop spans 13 amino acids. Per the germline V gene, CDR1 is SQVTM and CDR2 is ANQGSEA. Unmatched junction bases numbered 6, after V lost 5 bases and J lost 8 bases. CDR3 in DNA: TGCAGCGTTCATCCGACAGGGGGAGAAAAACTGTTTTTT. Translated, it gives CSVHPTGGEKLFF.

CDR3 DNA sequence: TGTGCCAGCAGCTTAGAGGGGAGCCCGATACAAGAGACCCAGTACTTC. It encodes CASSLEGSPIQETQYF. V and J are TRBV7-9 and TRBJ2-5, with D tentatively TRBD1 or TRBD2 (5 bases each). V gave up 1 base and J gave up 2 bases, with 14 bases separating them. This CDR3 has 16 residues. CDR1 and CDR2 from the germline V gene are SEHNR and FQNEAQ (reference sequence).

In this sample, this clonotype turned up many times. The gene calls are TRBV30 and TRBJ2-7; D is unresolved. This CDR3 has 12 residues. The ends were cut back, 1 base at V and 6 bases at J, with 10 bases in the middle. Germline lookup yields CDR1 GTSNPN and CDR2 SVGIG (reference sequence). CDR3 in DNA: TGTGCCTGGAGTGACCCCCCCGGCGAGCAGTACTTC. Translating it yields CAWSDPPGEQYF.

The table lists this clonotype with many counts. The rearrangement joins TRBV2 to TRBJ1-2; the D gene is possibly TRBD1 (5 bases). This CDR3 region has 15 residues. Trimming cost V 7 bases and J 8 bases, with 23 bases left between them. Germline V gives CDR1 SNHLY, CDR2 FYNNEI. The CDR3 DNA follows: TGTGCCAGCATCCCTCTCGGCCAGGGCCCGTACGGCTACACCTTC. It specifies CASIPLGQGPYGYTF.

This clonotype was recorded a few times. The chain carries TRBV5-4 and TRBJ1-5; 8 nucleotides align to TRBD1. The junction had 4 bases not matched to a gene; V was cut back by 2 bases and J by 6 bases. The CDR3 extends over 14 amino acids. Germline CDR1 reads SGHNT; CDR2 reads YYREEE (reference sequence). This CDR3 is CASSFAGGGQPQHF. The CDR3 DNA follows: TGTGCCAGCAGCTTCGCAGGGGGCGGTCAGCCCCAGCATTTT.

There are many counts of this clonotype. The chain combines TRBV6-1 with TRBJ2-7; weak D call: TRBD2 (6 bases). This CDR3 region has 14 residues. Germline-derived CDR1 and CDR2 are MNHNS and SASEGT. V lost 5 bases, J lost 10 bases, and 21 bases lay in between. The CDR3 DNA reads TGTGCCAGCAGTCTGAGCGGGCCCTGGGCGATTCAGTACTTC. Its translation is CASSLSGPWAIQYF.

Only a few counts were recorded for this clonotype. V gene TRBV6-5 combines with J gene TRBJ1-5; D gene unclear. Germline V gives CDR1 MNHEY, CDR2 SVGAGI. This CDR3 spans 13 amino acids. V gave up 2 bases and J gave up 5 bases, with 7 bases separating them. The CDR3 region has the DNA TGTGCCAGCAGTTACGAGGGCTATCAGCCCCAGCATTTT. It codes for CASSYEGYQPQHF.

This clonotype has at least ten counts. This sequence joins TRBV28 and TRBJ2-7, with D unclear. Germline CDR1 and CDR2: MDHEN and SYDVKM. This CDR3 has 14 residues. The ends were cut back, 3 bases at V and 0 bases at J, with 9 bases in the middle. This chain's CDR3 is CASSLVLSSYEQYF. The CDR3 coding sequence is TGTGCCAGCAGTTTGGTATTAAGCTCCTACGAGCAGTACTTC.

The V gene is TRBV11-2, the J gene TRBJ2-7; a possible D gene is TRBD2 (6 bases). The germline V gene encodes CDR1 SGHAT and CDR2 FQNNGV. The CDR3 has 14 amino acids. V gave up 4 bases and J gave up 3 bases, with 13 bases separating them. CDR3 DNA sequence: TGTGCCAGCAGCTCCTCGAGGGACTTCTACGAGCAGTACTTC. Translated, it gives CASSSSRDFYEQYF.

This clonotype occurred many times. The V and J genes are TRBV19 and TRBJ1-5; TRBD1 is a possible D gene (5 bases). The germline V and J ends were trimmed by 3 bases and 9 bases, with 12 bases remaining between them. The CDR3 spans 13 residues. Per germline, CDR1 LNHDA and CDR2 SQIVND (reference sequence). CDR3: CASSMAGARPQHF. The CDR3 DNA is TGTGCCAGTAGTATGGCCGGGGCTCGGCCCCAGCATTTT.

This clonotype showed up just a few times. The chain links TRBV14 to TRBJ2-1; possibly TRBD2 for D (6 bases). The CDR3 has 15 amino acids. V was trimmed by 4 bases and J by 2 bases, leaving 12 bases between them. Germline values: CDR1 SGHDN, CDR2 FVKESK. The CDR3 DNA reads TGTGCCAGCAGCCCGTTCGGGGGTCCCTACAATGAGCAGTTCTTC. It translates to CASSPFGGPYNEQFF.

V usage is TRBV28 and J usage is TRBJ2-4; 11 bases match TRBD2. Losses at the gene ends were 1 base for V and 0 bases for J; bases not matched to a gene: 8. The length of the CDR3 is 19 residues. Germline V gene data show CDR1 as MDHEN and CDR2 as SYDVKM. CDR3 protein: CASSLSPGLAVLAKNIQYF. The CDR3 DNA reads TGTGCCAGCAGTTTATCCCCGGGACTAGCGGTCCTAGCCAAAAACATTCAGTACTTC.

This clonotype was picked up many times. CDR3 nucleotide sequence: TGTGCCAGCAGCCAAAGGACAGGGGGCGTTGAACTGTTTTTT. Its translation: CASSQRTGGVELFF. The V call is TRBV3-1, the J call TRBJ1-4, with 11 bases fitting TRBD1. The CDR3 loop spans 14 amino acids. The germline V gene has CDR1 LGHDT and CDR2 YNNKEL (reference sequence). V lost 2 bases and J lost 12; bases outside the gene matches: 5.

The gene calls are TRBV6-1 and TRBJ2-7, with D maybe TRBD2 (5 bases). Germline V gene sequence: CDR1 MNHNS, CDR2 SASEGT. Trimming removed 6 bases at V and 4 bases at J, with 13 bases between. The CDR3 extends over 13 amino acids. CDR3 sequence: CASSVALGYEQYF. The CDR3, as DNA: TGTGCCAGCAGCGTAGCGTTGGGGTACGAGCAGTACTTC.

This clonotype was observed at least ten times. This rearrangement joins TRBV28 to TRBJ1-1, with a possible D match to TRBD1 (6 bases). This CDR3 has 13 amino acids. Trimming took 6 bases from V and 4 from J, leaving 12 bases between them. CDR1 and CDR2 from the germline V gene are MDHEN and SYDVKM. As DNA, the CDR3 is TGTGCCAGCAGCAGGGGATATACCACTGAAGCTTTCTTT. Residues: CASSRGYTTEAFF.